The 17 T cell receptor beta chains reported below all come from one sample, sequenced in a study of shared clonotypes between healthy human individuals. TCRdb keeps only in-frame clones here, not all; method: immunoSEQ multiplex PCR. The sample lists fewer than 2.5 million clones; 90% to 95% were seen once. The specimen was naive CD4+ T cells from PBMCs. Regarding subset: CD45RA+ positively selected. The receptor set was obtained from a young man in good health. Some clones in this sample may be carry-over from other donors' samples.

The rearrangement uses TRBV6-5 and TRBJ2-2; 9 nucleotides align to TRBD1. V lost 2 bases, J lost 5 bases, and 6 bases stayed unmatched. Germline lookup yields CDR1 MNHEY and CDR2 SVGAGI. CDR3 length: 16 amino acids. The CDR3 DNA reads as TGTGCCAGCAGTTACACCCGGGACAGGGTTACCGGGGAGCTGTTTTTT. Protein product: CASSYTRDRVTGELFF.

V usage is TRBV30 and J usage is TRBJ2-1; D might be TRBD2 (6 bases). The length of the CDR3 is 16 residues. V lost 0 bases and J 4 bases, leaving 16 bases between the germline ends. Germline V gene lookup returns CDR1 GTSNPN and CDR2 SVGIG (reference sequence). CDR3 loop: CAWSVLGRGRYNEQFF. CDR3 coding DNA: TGTGCCTGGAGTGTTCTGGGGCGGGGCCGGTACAATGAGCAGTTCTTC. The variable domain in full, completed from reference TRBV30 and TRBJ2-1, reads SQTIHQWPATLVQPVGSPLSLECTVEGTSNPNLYWYRQAAGRGLQLLFYSVGIGQISSEVPQNLSASRPQDRQFILSSKKLLLSDSGFYLCAWSVLGRGRYNEQFFGPGTRLTVL.

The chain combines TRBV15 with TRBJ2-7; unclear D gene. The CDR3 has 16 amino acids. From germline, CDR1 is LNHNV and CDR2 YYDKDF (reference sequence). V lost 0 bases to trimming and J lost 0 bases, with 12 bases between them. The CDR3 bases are TGTGCCACCAGCAGAGATTGGGTCGGAAGCTCCTACGAGCAGTACTTC. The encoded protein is CATSRDWVGSSYEQYF.

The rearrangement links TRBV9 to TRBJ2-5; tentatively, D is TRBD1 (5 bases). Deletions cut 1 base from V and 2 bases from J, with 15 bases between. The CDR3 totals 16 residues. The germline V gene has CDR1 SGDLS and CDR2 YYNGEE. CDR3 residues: CASSVKGFGRQETQYF. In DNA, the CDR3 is TGTGCCAGCAGCGTAAAGGGGTTCGGCAGACAAGAGACCCAGTACTTC.

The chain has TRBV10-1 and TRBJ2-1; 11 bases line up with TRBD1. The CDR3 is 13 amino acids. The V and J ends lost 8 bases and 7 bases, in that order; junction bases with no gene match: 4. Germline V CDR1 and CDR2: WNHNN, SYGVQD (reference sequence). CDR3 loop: CASGQGARNEQFF. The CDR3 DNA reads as TGCGCCAGCGGACAGGGGGCCAGGAATGAGCAGTTCTTC.

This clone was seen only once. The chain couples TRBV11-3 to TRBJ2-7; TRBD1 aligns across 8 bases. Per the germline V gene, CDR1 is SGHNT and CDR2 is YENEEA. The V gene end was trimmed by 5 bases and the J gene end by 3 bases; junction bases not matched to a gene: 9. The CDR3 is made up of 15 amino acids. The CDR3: CASSPWDRRFYEQYF. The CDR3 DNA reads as TGTGCCAGCAGCCCTTGGGACAGGCGCTTCTACGAGCAGTACTTC.

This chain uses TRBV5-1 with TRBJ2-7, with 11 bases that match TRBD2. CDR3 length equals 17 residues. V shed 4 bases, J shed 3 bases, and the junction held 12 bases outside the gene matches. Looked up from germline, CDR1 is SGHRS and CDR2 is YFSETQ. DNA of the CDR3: TGCGCCAGCAGCCCTAAGCCACTTACTAGCGGGGGCTACGAGCAGTACTTC. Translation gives CASSPKPLTSGGYEQYF.

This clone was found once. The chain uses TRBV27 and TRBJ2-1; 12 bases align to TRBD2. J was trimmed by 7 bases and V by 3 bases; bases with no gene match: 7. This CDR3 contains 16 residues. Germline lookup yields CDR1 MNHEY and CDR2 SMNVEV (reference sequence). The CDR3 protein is CASSFASGRALNEQFF. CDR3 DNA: TGTGCCAGCAGTTTTGCTAGCGGGAGGGCCCTGAATGAGCAGTTCTTC.

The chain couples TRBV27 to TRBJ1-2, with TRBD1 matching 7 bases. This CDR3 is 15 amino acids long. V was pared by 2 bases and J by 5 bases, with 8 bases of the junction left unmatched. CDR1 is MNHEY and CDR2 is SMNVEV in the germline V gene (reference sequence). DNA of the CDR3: TGTGCCAGCAGTTTAAGGTTTCGACAGGGATATGGCTACACCTTC. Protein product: CASSLRFRQGYGYTF.

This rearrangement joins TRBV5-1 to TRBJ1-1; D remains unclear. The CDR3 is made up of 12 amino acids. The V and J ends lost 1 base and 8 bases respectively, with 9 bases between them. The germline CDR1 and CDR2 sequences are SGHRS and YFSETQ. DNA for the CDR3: TGCGCCAGCAGCTTGCCGGCGGGGGAAGCTTTCTTT. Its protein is CASSLPAGEAFF.

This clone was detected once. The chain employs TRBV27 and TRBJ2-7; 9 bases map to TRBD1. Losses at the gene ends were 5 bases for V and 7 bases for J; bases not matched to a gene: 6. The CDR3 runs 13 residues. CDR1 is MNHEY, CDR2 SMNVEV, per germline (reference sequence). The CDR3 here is CASSHRQGEEQYF. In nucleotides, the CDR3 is TGTGCCAGCAGTCATAGACAGGGGGAGGAGCAGTACTTC.

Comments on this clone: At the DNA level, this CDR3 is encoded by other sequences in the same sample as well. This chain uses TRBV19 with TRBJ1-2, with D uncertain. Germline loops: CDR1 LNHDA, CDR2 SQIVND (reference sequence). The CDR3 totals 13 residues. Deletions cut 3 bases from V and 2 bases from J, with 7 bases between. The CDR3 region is CASSMARNYGYTF. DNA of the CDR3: TGTGCCAGTAGTATGGCCCGGAACTATGGCTACACCTTC.

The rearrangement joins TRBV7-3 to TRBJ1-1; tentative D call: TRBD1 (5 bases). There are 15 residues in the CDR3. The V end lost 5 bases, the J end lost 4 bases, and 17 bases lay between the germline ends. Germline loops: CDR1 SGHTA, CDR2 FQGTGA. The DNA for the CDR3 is TGTGCCAGCAGCCCGGGACCTTCAGTGGGCACTGAAGCTTTCTTT. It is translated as CASSPGPSVGTEAFF.

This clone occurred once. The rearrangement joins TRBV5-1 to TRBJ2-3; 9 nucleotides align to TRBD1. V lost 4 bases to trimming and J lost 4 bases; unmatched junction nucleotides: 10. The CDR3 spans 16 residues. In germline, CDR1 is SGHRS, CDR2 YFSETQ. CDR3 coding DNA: TGCGCCAGCAGCCTTTCCGGGACAGGGTTCCCAGATACGCAGTATTTT. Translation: CASSLSGTGFPDTQYF.

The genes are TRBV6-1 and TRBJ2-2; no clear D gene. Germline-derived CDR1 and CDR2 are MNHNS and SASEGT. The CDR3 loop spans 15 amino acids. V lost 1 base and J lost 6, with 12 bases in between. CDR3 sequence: CASSEGRQSAGELFF. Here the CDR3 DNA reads TGTGCCAGCAGTGAAGGGCGCCAATCGGCCGGGGAGCTGTTTTTT.

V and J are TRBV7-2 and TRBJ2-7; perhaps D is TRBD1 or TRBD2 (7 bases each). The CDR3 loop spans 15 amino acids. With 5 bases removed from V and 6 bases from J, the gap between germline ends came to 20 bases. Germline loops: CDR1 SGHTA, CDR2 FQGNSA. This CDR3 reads CASSPGGGRIGEQYF. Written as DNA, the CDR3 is TGTGCCAGCAGCCCAGGGGGGGGGCGCATAGGCGAGCAGTACTTC.

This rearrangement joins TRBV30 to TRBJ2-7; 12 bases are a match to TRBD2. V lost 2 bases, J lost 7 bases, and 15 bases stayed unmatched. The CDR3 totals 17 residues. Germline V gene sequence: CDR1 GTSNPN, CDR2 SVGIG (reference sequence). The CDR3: CAWSPSRTSGALTEQYF. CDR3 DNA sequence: TGTGCCTGGAGTCCCTCCCGGACTAGCGGGGCCCTCACGGAGCAGTACTTC.